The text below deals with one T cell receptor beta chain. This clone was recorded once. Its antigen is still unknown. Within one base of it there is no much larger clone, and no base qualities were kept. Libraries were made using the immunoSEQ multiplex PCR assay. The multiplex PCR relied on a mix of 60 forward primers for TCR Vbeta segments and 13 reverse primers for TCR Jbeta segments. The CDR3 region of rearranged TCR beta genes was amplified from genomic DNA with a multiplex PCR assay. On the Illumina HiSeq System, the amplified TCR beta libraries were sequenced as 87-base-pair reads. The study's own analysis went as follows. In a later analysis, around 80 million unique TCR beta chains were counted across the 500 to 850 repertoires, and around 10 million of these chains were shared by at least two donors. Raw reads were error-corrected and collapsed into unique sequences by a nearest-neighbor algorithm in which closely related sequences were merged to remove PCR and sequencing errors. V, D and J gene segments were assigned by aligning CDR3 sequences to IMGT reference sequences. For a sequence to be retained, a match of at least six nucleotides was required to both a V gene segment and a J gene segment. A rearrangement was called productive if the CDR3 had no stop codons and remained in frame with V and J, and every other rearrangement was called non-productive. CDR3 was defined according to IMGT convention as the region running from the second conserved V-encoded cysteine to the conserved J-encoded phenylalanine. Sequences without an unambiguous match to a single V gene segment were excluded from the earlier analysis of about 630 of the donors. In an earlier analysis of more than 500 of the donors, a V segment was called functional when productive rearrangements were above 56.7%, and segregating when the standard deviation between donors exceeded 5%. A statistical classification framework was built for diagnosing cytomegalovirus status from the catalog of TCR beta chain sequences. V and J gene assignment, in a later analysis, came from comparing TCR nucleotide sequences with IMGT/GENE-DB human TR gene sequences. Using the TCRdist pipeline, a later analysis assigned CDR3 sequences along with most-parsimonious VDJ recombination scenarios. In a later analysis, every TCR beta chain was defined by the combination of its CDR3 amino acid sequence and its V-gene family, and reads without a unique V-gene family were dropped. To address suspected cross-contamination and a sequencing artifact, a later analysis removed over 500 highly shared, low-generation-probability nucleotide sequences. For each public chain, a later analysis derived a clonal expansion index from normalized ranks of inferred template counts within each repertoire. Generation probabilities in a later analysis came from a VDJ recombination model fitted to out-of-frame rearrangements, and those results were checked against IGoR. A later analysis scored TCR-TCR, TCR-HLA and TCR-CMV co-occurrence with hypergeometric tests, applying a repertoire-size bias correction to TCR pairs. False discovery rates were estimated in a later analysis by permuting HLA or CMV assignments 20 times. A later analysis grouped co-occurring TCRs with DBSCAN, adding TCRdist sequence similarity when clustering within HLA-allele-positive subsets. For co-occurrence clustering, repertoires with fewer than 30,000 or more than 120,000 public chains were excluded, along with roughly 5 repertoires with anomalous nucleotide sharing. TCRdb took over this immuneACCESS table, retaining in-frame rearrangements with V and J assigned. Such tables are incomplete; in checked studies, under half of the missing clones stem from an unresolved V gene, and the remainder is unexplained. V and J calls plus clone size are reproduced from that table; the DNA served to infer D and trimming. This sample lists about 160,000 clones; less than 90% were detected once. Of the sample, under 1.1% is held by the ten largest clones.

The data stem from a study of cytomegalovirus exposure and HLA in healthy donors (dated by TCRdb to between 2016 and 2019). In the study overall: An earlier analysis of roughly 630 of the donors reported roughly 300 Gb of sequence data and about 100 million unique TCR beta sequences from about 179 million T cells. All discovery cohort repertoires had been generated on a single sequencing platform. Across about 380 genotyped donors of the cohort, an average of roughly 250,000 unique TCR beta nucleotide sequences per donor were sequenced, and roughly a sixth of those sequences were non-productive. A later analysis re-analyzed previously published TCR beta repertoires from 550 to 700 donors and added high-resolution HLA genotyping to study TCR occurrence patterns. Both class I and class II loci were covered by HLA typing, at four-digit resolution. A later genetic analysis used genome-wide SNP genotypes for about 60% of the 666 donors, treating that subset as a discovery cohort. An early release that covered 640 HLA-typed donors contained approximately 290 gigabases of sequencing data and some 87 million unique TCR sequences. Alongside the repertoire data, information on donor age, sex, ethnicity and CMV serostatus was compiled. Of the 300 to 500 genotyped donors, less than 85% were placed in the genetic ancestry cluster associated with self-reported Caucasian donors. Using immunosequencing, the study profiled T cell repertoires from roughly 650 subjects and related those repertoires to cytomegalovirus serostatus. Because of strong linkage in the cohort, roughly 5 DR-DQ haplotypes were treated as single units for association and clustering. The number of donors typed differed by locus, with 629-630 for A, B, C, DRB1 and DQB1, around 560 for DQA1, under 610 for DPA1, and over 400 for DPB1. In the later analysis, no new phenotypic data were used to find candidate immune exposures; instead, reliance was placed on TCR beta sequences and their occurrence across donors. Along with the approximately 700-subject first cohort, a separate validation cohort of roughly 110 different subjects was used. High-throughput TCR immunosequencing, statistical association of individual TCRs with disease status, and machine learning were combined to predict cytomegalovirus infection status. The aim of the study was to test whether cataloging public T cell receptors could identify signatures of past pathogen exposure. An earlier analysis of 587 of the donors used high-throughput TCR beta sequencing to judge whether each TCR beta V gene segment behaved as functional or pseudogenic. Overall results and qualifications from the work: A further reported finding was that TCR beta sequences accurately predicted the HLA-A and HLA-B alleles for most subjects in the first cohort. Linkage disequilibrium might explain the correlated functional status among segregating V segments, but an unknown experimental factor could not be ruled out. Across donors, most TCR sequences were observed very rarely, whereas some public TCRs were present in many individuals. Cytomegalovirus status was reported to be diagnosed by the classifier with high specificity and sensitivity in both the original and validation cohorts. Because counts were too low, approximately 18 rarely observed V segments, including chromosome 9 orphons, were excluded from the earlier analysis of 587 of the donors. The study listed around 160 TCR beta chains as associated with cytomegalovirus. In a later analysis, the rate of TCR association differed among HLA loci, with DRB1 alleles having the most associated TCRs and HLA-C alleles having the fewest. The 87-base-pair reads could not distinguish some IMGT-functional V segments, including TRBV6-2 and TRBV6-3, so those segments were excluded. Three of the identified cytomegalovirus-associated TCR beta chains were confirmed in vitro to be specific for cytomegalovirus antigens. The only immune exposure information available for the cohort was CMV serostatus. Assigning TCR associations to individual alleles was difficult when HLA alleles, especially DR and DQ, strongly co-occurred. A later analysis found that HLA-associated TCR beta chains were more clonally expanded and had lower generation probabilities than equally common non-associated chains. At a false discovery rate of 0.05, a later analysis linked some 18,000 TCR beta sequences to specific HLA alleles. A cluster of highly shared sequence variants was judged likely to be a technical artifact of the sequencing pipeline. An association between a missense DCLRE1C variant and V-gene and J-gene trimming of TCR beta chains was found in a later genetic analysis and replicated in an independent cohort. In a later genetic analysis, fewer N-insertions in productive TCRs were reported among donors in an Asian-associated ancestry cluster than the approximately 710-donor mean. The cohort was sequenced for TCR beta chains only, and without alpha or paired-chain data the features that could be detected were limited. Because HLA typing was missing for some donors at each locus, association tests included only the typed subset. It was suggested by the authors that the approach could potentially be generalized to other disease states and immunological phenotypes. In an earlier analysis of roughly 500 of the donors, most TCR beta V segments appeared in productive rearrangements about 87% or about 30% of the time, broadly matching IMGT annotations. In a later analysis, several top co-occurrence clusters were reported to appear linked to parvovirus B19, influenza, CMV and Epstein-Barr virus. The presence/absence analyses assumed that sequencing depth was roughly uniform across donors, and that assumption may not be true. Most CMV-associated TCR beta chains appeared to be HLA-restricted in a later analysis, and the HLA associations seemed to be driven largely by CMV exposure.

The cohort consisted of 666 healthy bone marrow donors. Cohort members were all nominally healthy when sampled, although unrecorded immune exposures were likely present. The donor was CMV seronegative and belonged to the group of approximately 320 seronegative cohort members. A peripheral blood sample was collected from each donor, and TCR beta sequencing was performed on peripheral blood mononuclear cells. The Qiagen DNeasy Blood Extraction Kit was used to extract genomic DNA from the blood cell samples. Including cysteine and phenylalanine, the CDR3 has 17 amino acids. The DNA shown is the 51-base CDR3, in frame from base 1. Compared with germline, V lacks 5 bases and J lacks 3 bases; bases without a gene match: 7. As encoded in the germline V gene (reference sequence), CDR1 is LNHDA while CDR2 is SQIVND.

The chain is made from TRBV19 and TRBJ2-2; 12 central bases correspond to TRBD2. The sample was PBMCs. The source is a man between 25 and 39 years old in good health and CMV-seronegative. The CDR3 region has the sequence CASSFTSGRLDTGELFF. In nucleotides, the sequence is TGTGCCAGTAGTTTCACTAGCGGGAGGCTTGACACCGGGGAGCTGTTTTTT.